Described below is a single T cell receptor beta chain sequence and its context. What it recognizes is unknown. The sample comes from a study of cytomegalovirus exposure and HLA in healthy donors. 60 Vbeta and 13 Jbeta primers were used in PCR. Clones were read by immunoSEQ multiplex PCR, and TCRdb kept only the in-frame ones, dropping some. This table lists just over 200,000 clones. With 4 bases removed from V and 1 base from J, the gap between germline ends came to 15 bases. Germline lookup yields CDR1 SGHTA and CDR2 FQGTGA. This CDR3 is built from 16 residues. Study-wide points: CMV antigen specificity of three CMV-associated chains was confirmed in vitro. There were some V segments, including TRBV6-2 and TRBV6-3, excluded as indistinguishable. Donors were assumed by presence/absence analyses to have roughly uniform sequencing depth.

Sequencing was performed on PBMCs. The chain couples TRBV7-3 to TRBJ2-3, with TRBD2 as a possible D gene (6 bases). The receptor was derived from a girl aged 2-10 years in good health and CMV-seropositive. CDR3 coding DNA: TGTGCCAGCAGCTCCGGGACTGCAGACGGCACAGATACGCAGTATTTT. This gives the protein CASSSGTADGTDTQYF.